These 25 T cell receptor beta chains share one sample of origin, sequenced in a study of T cell responses to AZD1222 COVID-19 vaccine. Here immunoSEQ multiplex PCR was the method, and the copy in TCRdb shows in-frame clones only, minus some. The profile shows under 70,000 clones, around three quarters of them singletons. This specimen consisted of peripheral blood, obtained on day 0 of AZD1222 vaccination. These receptors were collected from an adult in good health.

The rearrangement links TRBV19 to TRBJ2-7, with D uncertain. V was clipped by 5 bases and J by 0 bases, with 11 bases between them. Germline CDR1 is LNHDA and CDR2 is SQIVND (reference sequence). The CDR3 runs 14 residues. The CDR3 is CASSPLEDSYEQYF. DNA for the CDR3: TGTGCCAGTAGTCCTCTCGAAGACTCCTACGAGCAGTACTTC. Full variable domain (rest looked up from reference TRBV19 and TRBJ2-7): DGGITQSPKYLFRKEGQNVTLSCEQNLNHDAMYWYRQDPGQGLRLIYYSQIVNDFQKGDIAEGYSVSREKKESFPLTVTSAQKNPTAFYLCASSPLEDSYEQYFGPGTRLTVT.

This clone showed up just once. This chain connects TRBV10-1 to TRBJ2-7; D gene unclear. Germline V gene sequence: CDR1 WNHNN, CDR2 SYGVQD (reference sequence). The V gene lost 5 bases and the J gene lost 4 bases, with 6 bases spanning the gap. This CDR3 contains 11 residues. DNA for the CDR3: TGCGCCAGCAGTAAGGATTACGAGCAGTACTTC. Protein product: CASSKDYEQYF.

V gene TRBV4-3 combines with J gene TRBJ2-7; TRBD1 is a possible D gene (6 bases). This CDR3 contains 15 residues. The germline V gene has CDR1 LGHNA and CDR2 YSLEER. The V and J ends lost 1 base and 3 bases respectively, with 13 bases between them. The CDR3 loop reads CASSQAVGQYYEQYF. The CDR3 DNA sequence: TGCGCCAGCAGCCAAGCAGTCGGACAGTACTACGAGCAGTACTTC.

CDR3 bases: TGTGCCAGTAGTATTCTGCCGGATCAGCCCCAGCATTTT. It translates to CASSILPDQPQHF. The chain joins TRBV19 to TRBJ1-5; D is undetermined. Germline CDR1 is LNHDA and CDR2 is SQIVND (reference sequence). The CDR3 consists of 13 residues. Trimming removed 3 bases at V and 5 bases at J, with 8 bases between.

The rearrangement uses TRBV11-3 and TRBJ2-1; TRBD2 matches at 9 bases. CDR3 length: 14 residues. Trimming at V came to 3 bases and at J to 8 bases, leaving 5 bases not matched to a gene. CDR1 is SGHNT and CDR2 is YENEEA in the germline V gene. The chain's CDR3 is CASSLGLAGDEQFF. DNA for the CDR3: TGTGCCAGCAGCTTGGGACTAGCTGGGGATGAGCAGTTCTTC.

The chain recombines TRBV7-2 with TRBJ2-1; 9 bases map to TRBD1. This CDR3 spans 14 amino acids. CDR1 and CDR2 (germline): SGHTA, FQGNSA. After removal of 5 bases from V and 7 bases from J, the junction contained 6 bases not matched to a gene. CDR3 DNA: TGTGCCAGCAGCCAGACAGGGGGTTGGAATGAGCAGTTCTTC. This sequence encodes CASSQTGGWNEQFF.

The V and J genes are TRBV6-5 and TRBJ2-1, with 7 bases identical to TRBD1. Losses at the gene ends were 5 bases for V and 14 bases for J; bases not matched to a gene: 6. The germline V gene has CDR1 MNHEY and CDR2 SVGAGI. The CDR3 covers 11 residues. CDR3 loop: CASSLRGTKFF. Here the CDR3 DNA reads TGTGCCAGCAGTCTCAGGGGGACAAAGTTCTTC.

The chain is built from TRBV7-8 and TRBJ1-1; 8 bases are a match to TRBD1. Germline trimming cut 2 bases from V and 0 bases from J; bases unmatched to any gene: 8. This CDR3 spans 17 amino acids. Germline V CDR1 and CDR2: SGHVS, FQNEAQ. This chain's CDR3 is CASSLNTLTGVNTEAFF. In DNA form, the CDR3 reads TGTGCCAGCAGCTTAAATACCTTGACAGGGGTGAACACTGAAGCTTTCTTT.

The V call is TRBV4-1, the J call TRBJ1-3; D call uncertain. CDR3 length: 15 residues. V lost 0 bases and J 2 bases, leaving 8 bases between the germline ends. In germline, CDR1 is MGHRA, CDR2 YSYEKL. The CDR3 here is CASSQDRVPGNTIYF. The CDR3, as DNA: TGCGCCAGCAGCCAAGATCGAGTACCTGGAAACACCATATATTTT.

This clone has more than one count but fewer than ten. The sample carries other DNA sequences with the same CDR3. The J gene is TRBJ2-7, the V gene TRBV6-2 or TRBV6-3; no clear D. Trimming removed 0 bases at V and 2 bases at J, with 5 bases between. The CDR3 loop spans 13 amino acids. CDR1 MNHEY and CDR2 SVGEGT come from the germline V gene. In nucleotides, the CDR3 is TGTGCCAGCAGTTACTCGGTCGCCTACGAGCAGTACTTC. This codes for CASSYSVAYEQYF.

This clone was observed a few times. The chain links TRBV11-1 to TRBJ2-1; no reliable D call. This CDR3 has 14 amino acids. Germline CDR1 and CDR2: SGHAT and FQDESV (reference sequence). The V gene lost 4 bases and the J gene lost 5 bases, with 12 bases spanning the gap. The CDR3 coding sequence is TGTGCCAGCAGCTCGGGTTGGAGCAACAATGAGCAGTTCTTC. This gives the protein CASSSGWSNNEQFF. Full variable domain (missing parts from reference TRBV11-1 and TRBJ2-1): EAEVAQSPRYKITEKSQAVAFWCDPISGHATLYWYRQILGQGPELLVQFQDESVVDDSQLPKDRFSAERLKGVDSTLKIQPAELGDSAMYLCASSSGWSNNEQFFGPGTRLTVL.

This clone came up once. The chain employs TRBV3-1 (or the pseudogene TRBV3-2) and TRBJ2-7; no definite D call. Germline CDR1 reads LGHDT; CDR2 reads YNNKEL (reference sequence). The V and J ends lost 6 bases and 3 bases respectively, with 9 bases between them. The CDR3 is 12 amino acids. This CDR3 reads CASRSPGYEQYF. The DNA for the CDR3 is TGTGCCAGCAGAAGCCCGGGCTACGAGCAGTACTTC.

The rearrangement links TRBV5-5 to TRBJ2-5; D uncertain. This CDR3 comprises 13 residues. V was trimmed by 1 base and J by 5 bases, leaving 9 bases between them. Germline V gene lookup returns CDR1 SGHKS and CDR2 YYEKEE (reference sequence). The CDR3 bases are TGTGCCAGCAGCTTGACATCGATGGAGACCCAGTACTTC. Translating it yields CASSLTSMETQYF.

J is TRBJ2-7 and V is TRBV7-7; TRBD1 agrees at 7 bases. Looked up from germline, CDR1 is SSHAT and CDR2 is FNYEAQ (reference sequence). The V segment lost 3 bases and the J segment 3 bases; nucleotides outside the gene matches: 17. This CDR3 is 18 amino acids long. CDR3 sequence (DNA): TGTGCCAGCAGCTTCGGACAGGACTTTGAGCTATCCTTCTACGAGCAGTACTTC. Its protein product is CASSFGQDFELSFYEQYF.

The V and J genes are TRBV2 and TRBJ1-2; TRBD1 matches at 12 bases. CDR1 SNHLY and CDR2 FYNNEI come from the germline V gene. The CDR3 loop spans 15 amino acids. With 8 bases clipped from V and 4 bases from J, the junction kept 8 bases outside the gene matches. CDR3 coding DNA: TGTGCCAGCCGGGGGGACAGGGGGCGCGGCTATGGCTACACCTTC. The encoded protein is CASRGDRGRGYGYTF.

This chain links TRBV2 with TRBJ1-5; D is uncertain. Trimming removed 6 bases at V and 5 bases at J, with 8 bases between. The CDR3 extends over 12 amino acids. Looked up from germline, CDR1 is SNHLY and CDR2 is FYNNEI. CDR3 protein: CASRVTDQPQHF. The CDR3 bases are TGTGCCAGCAGAGTGACTGATCAGCCCCAGCATTTT.

The V call is TRBV4-1, the J call TRBJ2-1, with 7 nucleotides matching TRBD2. Germline V gives CDR1 MGHRA, CDR2 YSYEKL. J gave up 6 bases and V 7 bases, and 18 bases lay outside the gene matches. The CDR3 spans 17 residues. Here the CDR3 reads CASTAGGGPSNGNEQFF. The CDR3 DNA reads TGCGCCAGCACCGCGGGCGGGGGACCCTCCAACGGCAATGAGCAGTTCTTC.

This chain links TRBV11-1 with TRBJ2-5, with D perhaps TRBD1 or TRBD2 (5 bases each). Trimming removed 4 bases at V and 5 bases at J, with 20 bases between. This CDR3 has 16 amino acids. Looked up from germline, CDR1 is SGHAT and CDR2 is FQDESV (reference sequence). The CDR3 DNA sequence: TGTGCCAGCAGCTCCGGAGGTTCTGGGGCGGGTGAGACCCAGTACTTC. It translates to CASSSGGSGAGETQYF.

The chain recombines TRBV6-1 with TRBJ1-1; D may be TRBD1 (5 bases). Trimming cost V 1 base and J 3 bases, with 12 bases left between them. The CDR3 covers 15 residues. In germline, CDR1 is MNHNS, CDR2 SASEGT. The CDR3 DNA follows: TGTGCCAGCAGTGAAGGTGCAGGGAAGTACACTGAAGCTTTCTTT. Translation gives CASSEGAGKYTEAFF.

This clone was seen a few times. This chain joins TRBV3-1 (or the pseudogene TRBV3-2) and TRBJ1-6, with a possible D match to TRBD1 (6 bases). The CDR3 loop spans 13 amino acids. Trimming shortened V by 7 bases and J by 6 bases, and 10 bases separated the two germline ends. Looked up from germline, CDR1 is LGHDT and CDR2 is YNNKEL (reference sequence). The CDR3 protein is CASKGQINSPLHF. CDR3 nucleotides: TGTGCCAGCAAGGGACAAATTAATTCACCCCTCCACTTT.

The chain employs TRBV7-8 and TRBJ2-7, with 11 nucleotides matching TRBD2. The V segment lost 5 bases and the J segment 3 bases; nucleotides outside the gene matches: 3. CDR1 SGHVS and CDR2 FQNEAQ come from the germline V gene. The CDR3 contains 14 residues. The CDR3 DNA sequence: TGTGCCAGCAGCGCCCTAGCGGGGGGCTACGAGCAGTACTTC. It codes for CASSALAGGYEQYF.

This clone was observed a handful of times. J is TRBJ1-2 and V is TRBV5-1; D might be TRBD1 (5 bases). The CDR3 runs 18 residues. Trimming stripped 3 bases from V and 4 bases from J, with 25 bases between. Germline V gene data show CDR1 as SGHRS and CDR2 as YFSETQ. The CDR3 loop is CASSSRPDTGPLGYGYTF. For the CDR3, the DNA is TGCGCCAGCAGCTCTCGGCCGGACACCGGGCCGCTGGGCTATGGCTACACCTTC.

The chain combines TRBV5-1 with TRBJ2-5, with D unclear. V lost 4 bases, J lost 2 bases, and 9 bases lay in between. The CDR3 has 13 residues. CDR1 and CDR2 from the germline V gene are SGHRS and YFSETQ. The CDR3 here is CASSPLRQETQYF. DNA of the CDR3: TGCGCCAGCAGCCCACTGCGGCAAGAGACCCAGTACTTC.

The rearrangement links TRBV3-1 (or the pseudogene TRBV3-2) to TRBJ1-4, with D hard to call. The CDR3 covers 14 residues. V lost 0 bases and J 8 bases, leaving 10 bases between the germline ends. Germline loops: CDR1 LGHDT, CDR2 YNNKEL (reference sequence). DNA for the CDR3: TGTGCCAGCAGCCAAGAGGGTAGTGGCGAAAAACTGTTTTTT. This gives the protein CASSQEGSGEKLFF.

V is TRBV7-2 and J is TRBJ1-1, with 9 bases fitting TRBD1. Germline trimming cut 2 bases from V and 6 bases from J; bases unmatched to any gene: 4. In germline, CDR1 is SGHTA, CDR2 FQGNSA. This CDR3 spans 14 amino acids. For the CDR3, the DNA is TGTGCCAGCAGCTTATCGGACAGGGGATCTGAAGCTTTCTTT. This translates into CASSLSDRGSEAFF. The full variable domain, its missing parts supplied by reference TRBV7-2 and TRBJ1-1, is GAGVSQSPSNKVTEKGKDVELRCDPISGHTALYWYRQSLGQGLEFLIYFQGNSAPDKSGLPSDRFSAERTGGSVSTLTIQRTQQEDSAVYLCASSLSDRGSEAFFGQGTRLTVV.